This T cell receptor beta chain was retrieved from a study of blood T cells in healthy people across ages. Regarding the study as a whole: Both naive CD4+ cell counts and diversity were greater in long-lived donors than in aged donors.

V lost 1 base and J 4 bases, leaving 17 bases between the germline ends. Germline lookup yields CDR1 SGHAT and CDR2 FQNNGV. CDR3 length equals 16 residues. Samples each yielded at least 5.5 micrograms of total RNA. A second about 6 to 11 cycle PCR used barcoded and J-beta primers. MiXCR was run by TCRdb on the 5' RACE reads, yielding one entry per CDR3 protein. Of 700,000 to 950,000 distinct CDR3 sequences in the sample, about 62% were seen once. With respect to this clonotype: What it binds is not known.

Sequencing input: blood. The sequence came from a man younger than 45 in good health. The rearrangement links TRBV11-2 to TRBJ2-7; the D call may be TRBD1 or TRBD2 (6 bases each). As DNA, the CDR3 is TGTGCCAGCAGCTTAGCTCCGACCGGGGGCCTGTACGAGCAGTACTTC. Amino acids: CASSLAPTGGLYEQYF.